A selection of T cell receptor beta chains follows, all from one sample in a study of regulatory T cells in long-lasting Graves disease. TCRdb independently ran MiXCR on the multiplex PCR reads; one entry per CDR3 protein. The profile covers approximately 440,000 distinct CDR3 sequences, with about 25% appearing a single time and approximately 28% taken by the ten largest. Source: peripheral blood mononuclear cells (PBMCs), taken when the disease was refractory, from a patient treated with antithyroid drugs. These receptor sequences come from a female donor with Graves disease. CDR3s include the opening cysteine and the closing phenylalanine or tryptophan. D genes are given only for firm matches. Size is stated for part of the rows, as once, few or many counts, or as a class when the clone is expanded.

size: many; J: TRBJ1-2; D: TRBD1; length: 15; V: TRBV7-6; CDR3: CASSPTGTGVNGYTF; DNA: TGTGCCAGCAGCCCCACCGGGACAGGGGTAAACGGCTACACCTTC
size: many; J: TRBJ1-1; D: NA; length: 15; V: TRBV2; CDR3: CASSDEPTGNTEAFF; DNA: TGTGCCAGCAGTGATGAGCCGACAGGGAACACTGAAGCTTTCTTT
size: NA; J: TRBJ2-5; D: NA; length: 11; V: TRBV24-1; CDR3: CATSSGETQYF; DNA: TGTGCCACCAGTTCAGGAGAGACCCAGTACTTC
size: NA; J: TRBJ2-7; D: NA; length: 14; V: TRBV5-1; CDR3: CASGPAGLDYEQYF; DNA: TGCGCCAGCGGCCCAGCGGGCCTAGACTACGAGCAGTACTTC
size: few; J: TRBJ2-7; D: NA; length: 14; V: TRBV15; CDR3: CATSRDPGSYEQYF; DNA: TGTGCCACCAGCAGAGACCCGGGCTCCTACGAGCAGTACTTC
size: few; J: TRBJ2-2; D: TRBD1; length: 16; V: TRBV2; CDR3: CASSQTGATNTGELFF; DNA: TGTGCCAGCAGCCAAACAGGGGCCACGAACACCGGGGAGCTGTTTTTT
size: many; J: TRBJ1-2; D: NA; length: 12; V: TRBV28; CDR3: CASTAVSGGYTF; DNA: TGTGCCAGCACAGCGGTTTCGGGTGGCTACACCTTC
size: NA; J: TRBJ2-7; D: TRBD2; length: 17; V: TRBV7-2; CDR3: CASSLSPRTSGRGEQYF; DNA: TGTGCCAGCAGCTTATCACCCAGGACTAGCGGGAGAGGTGAGCAGTACTTC
size: NA; J: TRBJ2-7; D: TRBD2; length: 15; V: TRBV2; CDR3: CASSLSSGSWYEQYF; DNA: TGTGCCAGCAGCCTAAGCAGCGGGAGCTGGTACGAGCAGTACTTC
size: few; J: TRBJ2-7; D: NA; length: 14; V: TRBV27; CDR3: CASSLRGYSYEQYF; DNA: TGTGCCAGCAGTTTAAGGGGTTACTCCTACGAGCAGTACTTC
size: few; J: TRBJ1-2; D: NA; length: 14; V: TRBV19; CDR3: CASSRTAKNYGYTF; DNA: TGTGCCAGTAGTCGGACAGCGAAGAACTATGGCTACACCTTC
size: few; J: TRBJ1-1; D: NA; length: 13; V: TRBV7-6; CDR3: CASRPRGVAEAFF; DNA: TGTGCCAGTAGACCCCGGGGGGTCGCTGAAGCTTTCTTT
size: few; J: TRBJ1-1; D: TRBD1; length: 15; V: TRBV10-3; CDR3: CAISLRQGANTEAFF; DNA: TGTGCCATCAGCCTAAGACAGGGAGCGAACACTGAAGCTTTCTTT
size: NA; J: TRBJ2-1; D: NA; length: 13; V: TRBV20-1; CDR3: CSAPLPSYNEQFF; DNA: TGCAGTGCTCCTTTACCCTCCTACAATGAGCAGTTCTTC
size: NA; J: TRBJ2-7; D: TRBD2; length: 16; V: TRBV6-2/TRBV6-3; CDR3: CASSYAAGTRLHEQYF; DNA: TGTGCCAGCAGTTACGCGGCCGGGACTAGGCTCCACGAGCAGTACTTC
size: many; J: TRBJ2-5; D: NA; length: 16; V: TRBV5-6; CDR3: CASTSSLEVTQETQYF; DNA: TGTGCCAGCACCTCCAGCCTTGAGGTTACCCAAGAGACCCAGTACTTC
size: many; J: TRBJ2-7; D: TRBD2; length: 16; V: TRBV19; CDR3: CASSTLTSDASYEQYF; DNA: TGTGCCAGTAGTACCCTGACTAGCGACGCCTCCTACGAGCAGTACTTC
size: few; J: TRBJ2-7; D: NA; length: 12; V: TRBV7-9; CDR3: CASSLDSPEQYF; DNA: TGTGCCAGCAGCTTAGACAGCCCCGAGCAGTACTTC
size: many; J: TRBJ1-2; D: TRBD1; length: 15; V: TRBV28; CDR3: CASSAQGARVDGYTF; DNA: TGTGCCAGCAGTGCACAGGGGGCGCGGGTAGATGGCTACACCTTC
size: NA; J: TRBJ1-2; D: NA; length: 16; V: TRBV18; CDR3: CASSLTAGHPHGGYTF; DNA: TGTGCCAGCTCACTCACCGCCGGACATCCCCACGGGGGCTACACCTTC
size: few; J: TRBJ2-7; D: NA; length: 14; V: TRBV5-1; CDR3: CASSLAETGDEQYF; DNA: TGCGCCAGCAGCTTGGCTGAGACAGGTGACGAGCAGTACTTC
size: NA; J: TRBJ2-1; D: TRBD2; length: 16; V: TRBV11-2; CDR3: CASSLVIAGWFNEQFF; DNA: TGTGCCAGCAGCTTAGTAATAGCGGGATGGTTCAATGAGCAGTTCTTC
size: few; J: TRBJ1-5; D: NA; length: 14; V: TRBV12-3/TRBV12-4; CDR3: CASSRSRDRRAQHF; DNA: TGTGCCAGCAGCCGGAGCCGGGACCGCCGAGCCCAGCATTTT
size: many; J: TRBJ1-4; D: TRBD1; length: 13; V: TRBV2; CDR3: CAGAGGTNEKLFF; DNA: TGTGCCGGAGCAGGGGGAACTAATGAAAAACTGTTTTTT
size: NA; J: TRBJ2-7; D: TRBD2; length: 14; V: TRBV3-1; CDR3: CASSQGRGTGGTNF; DNA: TGTGCCAGCAGCCAAGGAAGAGGGACGGGAGGGACCAATTTC
size: few; J: TRBJ2-7; D: NA; length: 13; V: TRBV3-1; CDR3: CASSQGIGDEQYF; DNA: TGTGCCAGCAGCCAAGGGATCGGTGACGAGCAGTACTTC
size: many; J: TRBJ1-5; D: NA; length: 12; V: TRBV2; CDR3: CASSDTGQPQHF; DNA: TGTGCCAGCAGCGATACAGGTCAGCCCCAGCATTTT
size: NA; J: TRBJ1-4; D: NA; length: 15; V: TRBV30; CDR3: CAWSVGGWGREKLFF; DNA: TGTGCCTGGAGTGTAGGTGGATGGGGCCGTGAAAAACTGTTTTTT
size: few; J: TRBJ1-2; D: TRBD1; length: 14; V: TRBV5-1; CDR3: CASSSGQGRYGYTF; DNA: TGCGCCAGCAGCTCTGGACAGGGACGGTATGGCTACACCTTC
size: NA; J: TRBJ2-3; D: TRBD2; length: 16; V: TRBV7-2; CDR3: CASSLLLGGGTDTQYF; DNA: TGTGCCAGCAGCTTATTGTTGGGAGGGGGCACAGATACGCAGTATTTT
size: few; J: TRBJ1-5; D: NA; length: 18; V: TRBV15; CDR3: CATSRDPVGARSNQPQHF; DNA: TGTGCCACCAGCAGAGACCCGGTTGGGGCCAGGAGCAATCAGCCCCAGCATTTT
size: few; J: TRBJ1-5; D: NA; length: 13; V: TRBV29-1; CDR3: CSVGGVGNQPQHF; DNA: TGCAGCGTTGGCGGGGTCGGCAATCAGCCCCAGCATTTT
size: NA; J: TRBJ1-4; D: NA; length: 12; V: TRBV10-3; CDR3: CAISESGGKLFF; DNA: TGTGCCATCAGTGAGTCTGGAGGAAAACTGTTTTTT
size: NA; J: TRBJ2-3; D: NA; length: 14; V: TRBV5-1; CDR3: CASSQDGTTDTQYF; DNA: TGCGCCAGCAGCCAGGACGGGACCACAGATACGCAGTATTTT
size: NA; J: TRBJ2-3; D: NA; length: 18; V: TRBV7-9; CDR3: CASSFGTWGSGSTDTQYF; DNA: TGTGCCAGCAGCTTTGGCACTTGGGGTTCCGGGAGTACAGATACGCAGTATTTT
size: NA; J: TRBJ2-5; D: TRBD2; length: 15; V: TRBV12-3/TRBV12-4; CDR3: CASSATSGRPETQYF; DNA: TGTGCCAGCAGCGCCACTAGCGGGAGGCCAGAGACCCAGTACTTC
size: few; J: TRBJ1-2; D: NA; length: 14; V: TRBV30; CDR3: CAWSVGEANYGYTF; DNA: TGTGCCTGGAGTGTAGGGGAAGCTAACTATGGCTACACCTTC
size: NA; J: TRBJ1-1; D: NA; length: 15; V: TRBV29-1; CDR3: CSVQEQGIGYTEAFF; DNA: TGCAGCGTACAAGAGCAGGGAATTGGGTACACTGAAGCTTTCTTT
size: many; J: TRBJ2-2; D: TRBD1; length: 13; V: TRBV7-3; CDR3: CASSPTGAGELFF; DNA: TGTGCCAGCAGCCCGACAGGGGCCGGGGAGCTGTTTTTT
size: NA; J: TRBJ1-5; D: NA; length: 15; V: TRBV24-1; CDR3: CATSDHMGVGQPQHF; DNA: TGTGCCACCAGTGATCACATGGGGGTTGGTCAGCCCCAGCATTTT
size: few; J: TRBJ2-1; D: NA; length: 12; V: TRBV11-2; CDR3: CASSLRDPQQFF; DNA: TGTGCCAGCAGCTTAAGGGACCCTCAGCAGTTCTTC
size: many; J: TRBJ2-5; D: TRBD1; length: 17; V: TRBV28; CDR3: CASSRTGALKLGETQYF; DNA: TGTGCCAGCAGTAGGACAGGGGCGTTAAAACTTGGAGAGACCCAGTACTTC
size: NA; J: TRBJ2-7; D: NA; length: 15; V: TRBV29-1; CDR3: CSVRWDIGINSEQYF; DNA: TGCAGCGTTCGGTGGGACATCGGAATAAATAGCGAGCAGTACTTC
size: many; J: TRBJ2-7; D: TRBD1; length: 14; V: TRBV11-1; CDR3: CASSFGTGNYEQYF; DNA: TGTGCCAGCAGCTTTGGGACAGGGAACTACGAGCAGTACTTC
size: many; J: TRBJ1-2; D: NA; length: 14; V: TRBV6-5; CDR3: CASSYGQQSGGYTF; DNA: TGTGCCAGCAGTTACGGACAGCAATCGGGGGGCTACACCTTC
size: NA; J: TRBJ1-2; D: TRBD1; length: 13; V: TRBV5-1; CDR3: CASSSGTGFGYTF; DNA: TGCGCCAGCAGCTCCGGGACAGGATTCGGTTACACCTTC
size: NA; J: TRBJ2-7; D: NA; length: 13; V: TRBV27; CDR3: CASSLYPGGEPYF; DNA: TGTGCCAGCAGTTTATACCCCGGTGGGGAGCCGTACTTC
size: NA; J: TRBJ2-3; D: TRBD2; length: 15; V: TRBV2; CDR3: CASRTTSGRVDTQYF; DNA: TGTGCCAGCAGGACTACTAGCGGGAGAGTCGATACGCAGTATTTT
size: NA; J: TRBJ2-1; D: TRBD2; length: 18; V: TRBV9; CDR3: CASSVVGLAGGSYNEQFF; DNA: TGTGCCAGCAGCGTAGTGGGACTAGCGGGAGGTTCCTACAATGAGCAGTTCTTC
size: few; J: TRBJ2-7; D: NA; length: 14; V: TRBV7-9; CDR3: CASSFRTLAEEQYF; DNA: TGTGCCAGCAGCTTCCGGACACTGGCTGAGGAGCAGTACTTC
size: many; J: TRBJ1-5; D: NA; length: 13; V: TRBV7-8; CDR3: CVSSLSPNQPQHF; DNA: TGTGTCAGCAGCCTCAGTCCGAATCAGCCCCAGCATTTT
size: many; J: TRBJ2-7; D: NA; length: 16; V: TRBV6-1; CDR3: CASSTTRRGLNYEQYF; DNA: TGTGCCAGCAGTACCACGCGGCGCGGGCTGAACTACGAGCAGTACTTC